The source of this T cell receptor (beta chain) is a study of regulatory T cells in long-lasting Graves disease. The time point: newly diagnosed GD, antithyroid drugs for less than 3 months. The TCR library used RNA extracted from PBMCs. Looked up from germline, CDR1 is MGHRA and CDR2 is YSYEKL. This CDR3 is 15 amino acids long. Trimming shortened V by 4 bases and J by 3 bases, and 16 bases separated the two germline ends. The authors built TCR beta libraries using iRepertoire HTBI primers and Arm-PCR of CDR3 regions. TCRdb re-derived calls from the multiplex PCR reads in MiXCR, one entry per CDR3 protein. The top ten clones hold roughly 35% of a sample with about 300,000 distinct CDR3 sequences, about a sixth of them seen once.

V is TRBV4-1 and J is TRBJ2-7; D call uncertain. The source of this sequence is a female donor with Graves disease. The sequenced sample was peripheral blood mononuclear cells (PBMCs), obtained at new diagnosis, from a patient treated with antithyroid drugs. CDR3 in amino acids: CASSPIFRISYEQYF. Written as DNA, the CDR3 is TGCGCCAGCAGCCCGATCTTTCGAATTAGCTACGAGCAGTACTTC.